The subject of this entry is one T cell receptor (beta chain). As yet, its antigen is unknown. The CDR3 sequence is 13 residues long. V was clipped by 5 bases and J by 10 bases; unmatched bases: 9. Germline loops: CDR1 SGHAT, CDR2 FQDESV (reference sequence). Assays captured about 10^5 TCR templates per sample. Some clones are missing from TCRdb's copy, which holds only in-frame ones; the method was immunoSEQ multiplex PCR. The sample records some 120,000 clones, around 94% being singletons. The data are from a study of siplizumab effects on memory and regulatory T cells. Study results and limitations: The authors did not confirm suppressive function in proliferating Tregs from siplizumab cultures. Naive or memory phenotype was unassignable for roughly 75-95% of proliferating CD4+ or CD8+ clones. Sequences that were alloreactive and traceable to unstimulated CD4+ memory cells were significantly reduced by siplizumab.

The TCR sequence derives from a human donor in good health. The sequencing input was non-Treg CD4+ T cells sorted from blood. This rearrangement joins TRBV11-1 to TRBJ1-2; TRBD1 matches 8 bases. Written as DNA, the CDR3 is TGTGCCAGCAGCCTATCGGACAGGGCAGACTACACCTTC. Protein sequence: CASSLSDRADYTF.